This TCR beta chain was sequenced during a study of blood T cell repertoires in COVID-19. Study overall: Sites in the United States, Italy and Spain provided acute and convalescent COVID-19 samples. PBMCs, B-cell-depleted T cells, or T cells were the source of the cDNA or gDNA that made up the material.

As handled by the study authors: For nucleated cells, counts were estimated from reference gene primer amplification. Method: immunoSEQ multiplex PCR; TCRdb's copy keeps in-frame clones and lacks some. V and J calls and clone size come straight from that table; D and trimming were deduced from the DNA. Here the sample spans 240,000 or so clones, roughly 87% being singletons. The CDR3 runs 15 residues. V shed 5 bases, J shed 7 bases, and the junction held 10 bases outside the gene matches. CDR1 MDHEN and CDR2 SYDVKM come from the germline V gene. V and J are TRBV28 and TRBJ1-5, with TRBD1 matching 8 bases. This receptor was obtained from a woman under 40 with acute or convalescent COVID-19. Sequencing input: peripheral blood. CDR3 nucleotide sequence: TGTGCCAGCAGTCCCGGGACAGGTCTTGGCCAGCCCCAGCATTTT. The encoded protein is CASSPGTGLGQPQHF.